The subject of this entry is one TCR beta chain. Germline V CDR1 and CDR2: SGDLS, YYNGEE. CDR3 length equals 14 residues. The germline V and J ends were trimmed by 3 bases and 3 bases, with 12 bases remaining between them. The sample belongs to a study of cytomegalovirus exposure and HLA in healthy donors. 60 Vbeta and 13 Jbeta primers were used in PCR. Here immunoSEQ multiplex PCR was the method, and the copy in TCRdb shows in-frame clones only, minus some. This listing includes roughly 140,000 clones. The sequencing sample was made of PBMCs. The rearrangement joins TRBV9 to TRBJ1-2; D gene uncertain. The sequence was obtained from a man between 35 and 55 years old in good health and CMV-seronegative. The CDR3 region is CASSGRQGDYGYTF. CDR3 nucleotide sequence: TGTGCCAGCAGCGGACGACAAGGTGACTATGGCTACACCTTC. The variable domain in full, completed from reference TRBV9 and TRBJ1-2, reads DSGVTQTPKHLITATGQRVTLRCSPRSGDLSVYWYQQSLDQGLQFLIQYYNGEERAKGNILERFSAQQFPDLHSELNLSSLELGDSALYFCASSGRQGDYGYTFGSGTRLTVV.